These 22 T cell receptor beta chains share one sample of origin, sequenced in a study of tumor-infiltrating lymphocytes in primary liver carcinoma. It was from roughly 20-30 mg of unsorted bulk tissue that RNA and DNA were co-extracted. A primer in the constant region served to generate TCR beta cDNA from 500 ng of total RNA. ARM-PCR, slightly modified, supplied the TCR beta libraries through three nested multiplex PCR rounds. Running ten to eleven cycles apiece, the first two PCR rounds relied on TRBV1-TRBV30 forward primers together with a C-beta reverse primer. TCRdb analysed the multiplex PCR reads with MiXCR anew, one entry per CDR3 protein. The data contain approximately 99,000 distinct CDR3 sequences, almost 70% of them singletons. The sequenced material came from liver tumor tissue from sampling region 5. Stated subset: tumor region T5, tumor centre. The receptors stem from a woman aged 60-70 years with primary liver carcinoma and hepatitis B virus infection.

This chain uses TRBV11-1 with TRBJ2-3, with D uncertain. This CDR3 is 16 amino acids long. The germline V gene encodes CDR1 SGHAT and CDR2 FQDESV (reference sequence). The ends were cut back, 6 bases at V and 2 bases at J, with 18 bases in the middle. The CDR3 DNA reads as TGTGCCAGCAGTTTGGAGAGCTCGCGGACCACAGATACGCAGTATTTT. The encoded protein is CASSLESSRTTDTQYF.

This clonotype has at least ten counts. The rearrangement uses TRBV6-1 and TRBJ1-1; TRBD1 might be the D (5 bases). The ends were cut back, 4 bases at V and 11 bases at J, with 11 bases in the middle. CDR1 MNHNS and CDR2 SASEGT come from the germline V gene. The CDR3 has 11 amino acids. DNA of the CDR3: TGTGCCAGCAGTGTCGGGGGTCTCGCTTTCTTT. This sequence encodes CASSVGGLAFF.

The chain recombines TRBV29-1 with TRBJ2-1; possible D gene TRBD2, 6 bases. The CDR3 totals 20 residues. Germline V gene data show CDR1 as SQVTM and CDR2 as ANQGSEA. The V gene lost 5 bases and the J gene lost 5 bases, with 34 bases spanning the gap. This CDR3 is CSVPASGVRENRKSHNEQFF. The CDR3 region has the DNA TGCAGCGTTCCCGCGTCGGGTGTTCGGGAGAACAGAAAATCCCACAATGAGCAGTTCTTC.

As to this clonotype: A read error may be the cause here, since a much bigger clone is one base away. The CDR3 region has the DNA TGCAGCGTTGTAGAGGGGGCCAAAAGCATTCAGTACTTC. The encoded protein is CSVVEGAKSIQYF. V and J are TRBV29-1 and TRBJ2-4; 7 nucleotides agree with TRBD1. Germline assignment: CDR1 SQVTM and CDR2 ANQGSEA. This CDR3 has 13 residues.

Comments on this clonotype: Mismatch with germline at one junction end may stem from a read error. The J gene is TRBJ1-1, the V gene TRBV6-1; perhaps TRBD1 as D (6 bases). Per germline, CDR1 MNHNS and CDR2 SASEGT. This CDR3 has 12 residues. CDR3 amino acids: CVSSRRGTETFF. Here the CDR3 DNA reads TGTGTCAGCAGCAGAAGGGGGACTGAAACTTTTTTT.

This clonotype was recorded once. A much larger clone lies one base from this, so it may be a read error. The chain is built from TRBV5-8 and TRBJ2-1, with a possible D match to TRBD2 (5 bases). The CDR3 contains 16 residues. V lost 0 bases and J 0 bases, leaving 10 bases between the germline ends. Germline values: CDR1 SGHTS, CDR2 YDEGEE. CDR3: CASSLGPGCSYNEQFF. DNA of the CDR3: TGTGCCAGCAGCTTGGGACCGGGATGCTCCTACAATGAGCAGTTCTTC. Full variable domain (remainder filled in from reference TRBV5-8 and TRBJ2-1): EAGVTQSPTHLIKTRGQQATLRCSPISGHTSVYWYQQALGLGLQFLLWYDEGEERNRGNFPPRFSGRQFPNYSSELNVNALELEDSALYLCASSLGPGCSYNEQFFGPGTRLTVL.

V and J are TRBV12-3 or TRBV12-4 and TRBJ2-5; 7 bases map to TRBD2. CDR3 length equals 17 residues. The V and J ends lost 6 bases and 14 bases, in that order; junction bases with no gene match: 27. CDR3 DNA: TGTGCCAGCAGAAGACTAGTGGGAGGGCCAAGAGTGGAAGACCAATACTTC. Its protein product is CASRRLVGGPRVEDQYF.

This clonotype was detected a few times. An end of the junction differs from the germline gene, which may be a read error. V usage is TRBV29-1 and J usage is TRBJ2-5, with D perhaps being TRBD1 or TRBD2 (5 bases each). This CDR3 spans 11 amino acids. Looked up from germline, CDR1 is SQVTM and CDR2 is ANQGSEA. As DNA, the CDR3 is TGCAACACCAGAGTAGGGGAGACCCAGTACTTT. This encodes CNTRVGETQYF.

The chain uses TRBV18 and TRBJ2-1, with D unclear. The CDR3 length is 13 residues. Trimming stripped 1 base from V and 6 bases from J, with 7 bases between. Germline V gene lookup returns CDR1 KGHSH and CDR2 LQKENI. CDR3 amino acids: CASSPQATNEQFF. The DNA for the CDR3 is TGTGCCAGCTCACCACAGGCTACCAATGAGCAGTTCTTC.

The chain employs TRBV30 and TRBJ2-7; D remains ambiguous. The CDR3 sequence is 14 residues long. In germline, CDR1 is GTSNPN, CDR2 SVGIG (reference sequence). Trimming took off 3 bases at V and 2 bases at J, with 14 bases between the two ends. For the CDR3, the DNA is TGTGCCTGGAGATCCTTAGGACCCCCCTACGAGCAGTACTTC. This encodes CAWRSLGPPYEQYF.

Remarks on this clonotype: A much larger clone lies one base from this, so it may be a read error. V usage is TRBV30 and J usage is TRBJ2-4, with TRBD2 identical over 15 bases. The CDR3 contains 19 residues. Germline trimming cut 1 base from V and 0 bases from J; bases unmatched to any gene: 7. Germline loops: CDR1 GTSNPN, CDR2 SVGIG (reference sequence). The DNA for the CDR3 is TGTGCCTGGAGTGCCCGAGCGGGACTAGCGGGAGGAGCCAAAAACATTCAGTACTTC. Residues: CAWSARAGLAGGAKNIQYF. Filled out from reference TRBV30 and TRBJ2-4, the complete variable domain reads SQTIHQWPATLVQPVGSPLSLECTVEGTSNPNLYWYRQAAGRGLQLLFYSVGIGQISSEVPQNLSASRPQDRQFILSSKKLLLSDSGFYLCAWSARAGLAGGAKNIQYFGAGTRLSVL.

With regard to this clonotype: At one end the junction does not follow the germline gene, possibly because of a read error. The chain uses TRBV12-3 or TRBV12-4 and TRBJ2-2; D uncertain. This CDR3 has 16 amino acids. The CDR3 nucleotides are TGTGCCAGTAGTTTTGCCCGTCGGCTCAACATCGGGGAGCTGTTTTTT. Amino acids: CASSFARRLNIGELFF.

CDR3: CASRGETVGNTEAFF. The CDR3, as DNA: TGTGCCAGCAGGGGAGAGACAGTGGGAAACACTGAAGCTTTCTTT. This chain joins TRBV6-1 and TRBJ1-1; a possible D gene is TRBD1 (5 bases). Germline V gene data show CDR1 as MNHNS and CDR2 as SASEGT. With 6 bases removed from V and 2 bases from J, the gap between germline ends came to 16 bases. The CDR3 sequence is 15 residues long.

A few counts support this clonotype. A read error may explain this, as a much larger clone is one base away. J is TRBJ2-7 and V is TRBV28; 8 nucleotides agree with TRBD2. This CDR3 contains 14 residues. Germline CDR1 reads MDHEN; CDR2 reads SYDVKM. V lost 6 bases and J lost 4; bases outside the gene matches: 8. CDR3 in amino acids: CASRGKREYYEQYF. The CDR3 nucleotides read TGTGCCAGCAGGGGGAAGCGGGAGTATTACGAGCAGTACTTC.

A word on this clonotype: The junction shows a germline mismatch at one end, possibly a read error. J is TRBJ2-1 and V is TRBV11-3; a possible D gene is TRBD2 (7 bases). The CDR3 sequence is 17 residues long. Looked up from germline, CDR1 is SGHNT and CDR2 is YENEEA. Here the CDR3 DNA reads TGTGCCAACAGCTCCCGGGGGGCGCGGACCACGGGCAATGAGCAGTTATTC. It codes for CANSSRGARTTGNEQLF.

As regards this clonotype: An end of the junction differs from the germline gene, which may be a read error. J is TRBJ2-4 and V is TRBV11-2; perhaps TRBD2 as D (5 bases). Germline V gene sequence: CDR1 SGHAT, CDR2 FQNNGV. The CDR3 is made up of 14 amino acids. Here the CDR3 DNA reads TGTGCCAGCAGCATGGATCGAGAGGGAAACACTCAGTACTTC. Amino acids: CASSMDREGNTQYF. The variable domain in full, completed from reference TRBV11-2 and TRBJ2-4, reads EAGVAQSPRYKIIEKRQSVAFWCNPISGHATLYWYQQILGQGPKLLIQFQNNGVVDDSQLPKDRFSAERLKGVDSTLKIQPAKLEDSAVYLCASSMDREGNTQYFGAGTRLSVL.

Worth noting for this clonotype: Since a much larger clone is just one base distant, this may be a read error. The chain uses TRBV12-3 or TRBV12-4 and TRBJ1-1, with 8 bases fitting TRBD1. The J segment lost 0 bases and the V segment lost 6 bases, leaving 6 bases of the junction unmatched. CDR3 length equals 15 residues. Here the CDR3 DNA reads TGTGCCAGCAGACCAGGACAGGGCATGAACACTGAAGCTTTCTTT. This sequence encodes CASRPGQGMNTEAFF.

This clonotype has a count of ten or more. The chain recombines TRBV4-2 with TRBJ2-5; no clear D. In germline, CDR1 is LGHNA, CDR2 YNFKEQ. V was trimmed by 0 bases and J by 5 bases, leaving 13 bases between them. The CDR3 sequence is 15 residues long. CDR3 DNA: TGTGCCAGCAGCCAAGATCTGGGCGCGCGGGAGACCCAGTACTTC. It encodes CASSQDLGARETQYF.

The chain links TRBV2 to TRBJ2-1, with 9 bases matching TRBD2. J was trimmed by 3 bases and V by 10 bases; bases with no gene match: 10. The CDR3 is made up of 15 amino acids. Germline V gene data show CDR1 as SNHLY and CDR2 as FYNNEI. The CDR3 coding sequence is TGTGCCAACACCACCGAACTAGCGGGCTACAATGAGCAGTTCTTC. This gives the protein CANTTELAGYNEQFF.

This clonotype was detected many times. V gene TRBV12-3 or TRBV12-4 combines with J gene TRBJ1-1; 9 nucleotides line up with TRBD1. V shed 5 bases and J 2 bases; nucleotides not matched to a gene: 6. The length of the CDR3 is 15 residues. CDR3 loop: CASSRRTGGNTEAFF. The CDR3 region has the DNA TGTGCCAGCAGTCGAAGAACAGGGGGCAACACTGAAGCTTTCTTT.

Concerning this clonotype: With a much larger clone just one base away, this may be a read error. No conserved phenylalanine or tryptophan ends this CDR3, so it is likely a read error. V is TRBV6-5 and J is TRBJ2-6; D remains unclear. Trimming took off 4 bases at V and 0 bases at J, with 4 bases between the two ends. CDR1 and CDR2 (germline): MNHEY, SVGAGI. The CDR3 is made up of 14 amino acids. The CDR3 DNA is TGTGCCAGCAGTTTAAGCTCTGGGGCCAACGTCCTGACTTCC. Translating it yields CASSLSSGANVLTS.

With respect to this clonotype: The conserved closing phenylalanine or tryptophan is absent in this CDR3, likely reflecting a read error. The chain employs TRBV6-2 or TRBV6-3 and TRBJ2-7; 8 bases match TRBD1. Per the germline V gene, CDR1 is MNHEY and CDR2 is SVGEGT. This CDR3 region has 14 residues. V lost 10 bases, J lost 0 bases, and 8 bases stayed unmatched. The CDR3 here is CANRSGTGSYEQYI. CDR3 bases: TGTGCCAACAGATCCGGGACAGGCTCCTACGAGCAGTACATC.